The rows below give T cell receptor beta chains drawn from one sample of a study of beta chain features in type 1 diabetes. Only in-frame clones appear in the TCRdb table, and some are missing; sequencing was by immunoSEQ multiplex PCR. The table shows 640,000 or so clones, with 11% to 15% occurring only once. Sequenced sample: naive CD4+ T cells from blood. The receptors derive from a man aged 18-30 years with type 1 diabetes. The CDR3 runs from the conserved cysteine through the conserved F or W. A D gene is named only where the DNA matches it firmly. Clone size appears in some rows only: once, few, many, or a class for an expanded clone.

CDR3 protein	CDR3 DNA	D gene	clone size	CDR3 length	V gene	J gene
CASSPLGASEETQYF	TGTGCCAGCAGCCCCTTAGGTGCTAGCGAGGAGACCCAGTACTTC	.	.	15	TRBV27	TRBJ2-5
CASSLGIGAVNQPQHF	TGTGCCAGCAGCTTGGGGATTGGGGCCGTCAATCAGCCCCAGCATTTT	.	.	16	TRBV7-9	TRBJ1-5
CASSLGADRDEQYF	TGTGCCAGCAGCCTCGGGGCGGACAGGGACGAGCAGTACTTC	TRBD1	.	14	TRBV5-4	TRBJ2-7
CASNWGQTETQYF	TGTGCCAGCAACTGGGGACAGACAGAGACCCAGTACTTC	TRBD1	.	13	TRBV6-6	TRBJ2-5
CASSFAGTGSTDTQYF	TGTGCCAGCAGTTTCGCCGGGACAGGTAGCACAGATACGCAGTATTTT	TRBD1	.	16	TRBV28	TRBJ2-3
CASSSGTMYNEQFF	TGTGCCAGCAGCTCCGGGACTATGTACAATGAGCAGTTCTTC	TRBD2	few	14	TRBV7-3	TRBJ2-1
CASSAPSSGNTIYF	TGTGCCAGCAGCGCCCCTAGTTCTGGAAACACCATATATTTT	.	.	14	TRBV6-6	TRBJ1-3
CASSYTTGDTEAFF	TGTGCCAGCAGTTATACAACAGGGGACACTGAAGCTTTCTTT	TRBD1	.	14	TRBV2	TRBJ1-1
CASLAGSLSYEQYF	TGTGCCTCATTAGCGGGGTCCCTTTCCTACGAGCAGTACTTC	TRBD2	few	14	TRBV30	TRBJ2-7
CASSPPGSRETQYF	TGTGCCAGCAGCCCTCCGGGTTCTCGAGAGACCCAGTACTTC	.	few	14	TRBV5-5	TRBJ2-5
CASSQGGQYSEQFF	TGTGCCAGCAGCCAAGGGGGGCAGTATAGTGAGCAGTTCTTC	.	.	14	TRBV7-2	TRBJ2-1
CASSFRQGAVQPQHF	TGTGCCAGCAGCTTTAGACAGGGGGCTGTTCAGCCCCAGCATTTT	TRBD1	few	15	TRBV5-6	TRBJ1-5
CASSPRFSPNTEAFF	TGTGCCAGCAGCCCCAGATTCAGCCCGAACACTGAAGCTTTCTTT	.	once	15	TRBV7-9	TRBJ1-1
CASSFSTGSYSQFF	TGTGCCAGCAGTTTCTCCACCGGGAGTTACTCACAGTTCTTC	.	.	14	TRBV28	TRBJ2-1
CASRELAGEYNEQFF	TGTGCCAGCAGAGAACTAGCGGGGGAGTACAATGAGCAGTTCTTC	TRBD2	few	15	TRBV2	TRBJ2-1
CAWVGVNTGELFF	TGTGCCTGGGTTGGAGTGAACACCGGGGAGCTGTTTTTT	.	.	13	TRBV30	TRBJ2-2
CASSLLDRAYYEQYF	TGTGCCAGCAGTTTGTTGGACAGGGCTTACTACGAGCAGTACTTC	TRBD1	.	15	TRBV28	TRBJ2-7
CASSLSAGVNQPQHF	TGTGCCAGCAGTTTATCTGCAGGGGTTAATCAGCCCCAGCATTTT	.	.	15	TRBV28	TRBJ1-5
CASSNRVRDEQYF	TGTGCCAGCTCAAACAGGGTACGCGACGAGCAGTACTTC	.	few	13	TRBV18	TRBJ2-7
CASSLLGNRGLETQYF	TGTGCCAGCAGTTTACTAGGAAACAGGGGCTTGGAGACCCAGTACTTC	TRBD1	.	16	TRBV27	TRBJ2-5
CSVSGTGRPYEQYF	TGCAGCGTCTCCGGGACAGGCCGTCCCTACGAGCAGTACTTC	TRBD1	few	14	TRBV29-1	TRBJ2-7
CASSLRQNYEQYF	TGTGCCAGCAGCCTCCGACAGAACTACGAGCAGTACTTC	.	.	13	TRBV9	TRBJ2-7
CASSGPPGYTF	TGTGCCAGCAGCGGCCCTCCAGGCTACACCTTC	.	.	11	TRBV9	TRBJ1-2
CASSLGGGLSYEQYF	TGTGCCAGCAGCTTAGGCGGAGGCCTCTCCTACGAGCAGTACTTC	.	.	15	TRBV13	TRBJ2-7
CASTLSGTGDETQYF	TGTGCCAGCACCCTGTCGGGGACAGGGGATGAGACCCAGTACTTC	TRBD1	.	15	TRBV5-4	TRBJ2-5
CASSLQRSTDTQYF	TGTGCCAGCAGCTTACAGCGGAGCACAGATACGCAGTATTTT	.	.	14	TRBV11-2	TRBJ2-3
CASSLRQGAGNTIYF	TGTGCCAGCAGCTTACGACAGGGCGCTGGAAACACCATATATTTT	TRBD1	few	15	TRBV7-9	TRBJ1-3
CASSSTGPYEQYF	TGTGCCAGCAGCTCAACAGGACCCTACGAGCAGTACTTC	.	.	13	TRBV7-2	TRBJ2-7
CASSIKETQYF	TGTGCCAGCTCGATAAAAGAGACCCAGTACTTC	.	.	11	TRBV11-2	TRBJ2-5
CASSERSGNTGELFF	TGTGCCAGCAGTGAGCGGTCCGGGAACACCGGGGAGCTGTTTTTT	.	.	15	TRBV2	TRBJ2-2
CSVEDLGGTVTSTDTQYF	TGCAGCGTTGAAGATTTGGGGGGGACAGTTACTAGCACAGATACGCAGTATTTT	.	few	18	TRBV29-1	TRBJ2-3
CASSLGQASYEQYF	TGCGCCAGCAGCTTGGGACAGGCGTCCTACGAGCAGTACTTC	TRBD1	few	14	TRBV4-3	TRBJ2-7
CSVEKGSENIQYF	TGCAGCGTTGAGAAGGGCTCGGAAAACATTCAGTACTTC	.	.	13	TRBV29-1	TRBJ2-4
CASSLVAGGDTEAFF	TGTGCCAGCAGTTTAGTCGCAGGGGGGGACACTGAAGCTTTCTTT	TRBD1	few	15	TRBV27	TRBJ1-1
CARNPVSTEAFF	TGTGCCCGCAACCCAGTGAGCACTGAAGCTTTCTTT	.	.	12	TRBV30	TRBJ1-1
CASSDFYEQYF	TGTGCCAGCAGTGACTTCTACGAGCAGTACTTC	.	few	11	TRBV2	TRBJ2-7
CASSLAEAADSTYEQYF	TGCGCCAGCAGCTTGGCCGAAGCGGCAGACAGCACGTACGAGCAGTACTTC	.	few	17	TRBV5-1	TRBJ2-7
CAWSAKATLDTQYF	TGTGCCTGGAGTGCAAAGGCTACTCTGGATACGCAGTATTTT	.	.	14	TRBV30	TRBJ2-3
CASSLGLDGGRNSPLHF	TGTGCCAGCAGTTTGGGACTCGATGGGGGACGTAATTCACCCCTCCACTTT	.	few	17	TRBV25-1	TRBJ1-6
CASSLDIYEQYF	TGCGCCAGCAGCTTAGACATCTACGAGCAGTACTTC	.	.	12	TRBV5-1	TRBJ2-7
CASSFRTSGTPGSYNEQFF	TGTGCCAGCAGCTTTAGAACTAGCGGGACTCCTGGGTCCTACAATGAGCAGTTCTTC	TRBD2	few	19	TRBV7-6	TRBJ2-1
CASSLVPSSSGSSYEQYF	TGTGCCAGCAGCTTAGTCCCAAGCAGTAGCGGCAGCTCCTACGAGCAGTACTTC	.	.	18	TRBV7-2	TRBJ2-7
CASRDDRYGYTF	TGTGCCAGCAGGGACGACAGATATGGCTACACCTTC	.	.	12	TRBV6-6	TRBJ1-2
CASSVIPGLAGNYNEQFF	TGTGCCAGCAGCGTGATCCCGGGACTAGCGGGGAACTACAATGAGCAGTTCTTC	TRBD2	.	18	TRBV9	TRBJ2-1